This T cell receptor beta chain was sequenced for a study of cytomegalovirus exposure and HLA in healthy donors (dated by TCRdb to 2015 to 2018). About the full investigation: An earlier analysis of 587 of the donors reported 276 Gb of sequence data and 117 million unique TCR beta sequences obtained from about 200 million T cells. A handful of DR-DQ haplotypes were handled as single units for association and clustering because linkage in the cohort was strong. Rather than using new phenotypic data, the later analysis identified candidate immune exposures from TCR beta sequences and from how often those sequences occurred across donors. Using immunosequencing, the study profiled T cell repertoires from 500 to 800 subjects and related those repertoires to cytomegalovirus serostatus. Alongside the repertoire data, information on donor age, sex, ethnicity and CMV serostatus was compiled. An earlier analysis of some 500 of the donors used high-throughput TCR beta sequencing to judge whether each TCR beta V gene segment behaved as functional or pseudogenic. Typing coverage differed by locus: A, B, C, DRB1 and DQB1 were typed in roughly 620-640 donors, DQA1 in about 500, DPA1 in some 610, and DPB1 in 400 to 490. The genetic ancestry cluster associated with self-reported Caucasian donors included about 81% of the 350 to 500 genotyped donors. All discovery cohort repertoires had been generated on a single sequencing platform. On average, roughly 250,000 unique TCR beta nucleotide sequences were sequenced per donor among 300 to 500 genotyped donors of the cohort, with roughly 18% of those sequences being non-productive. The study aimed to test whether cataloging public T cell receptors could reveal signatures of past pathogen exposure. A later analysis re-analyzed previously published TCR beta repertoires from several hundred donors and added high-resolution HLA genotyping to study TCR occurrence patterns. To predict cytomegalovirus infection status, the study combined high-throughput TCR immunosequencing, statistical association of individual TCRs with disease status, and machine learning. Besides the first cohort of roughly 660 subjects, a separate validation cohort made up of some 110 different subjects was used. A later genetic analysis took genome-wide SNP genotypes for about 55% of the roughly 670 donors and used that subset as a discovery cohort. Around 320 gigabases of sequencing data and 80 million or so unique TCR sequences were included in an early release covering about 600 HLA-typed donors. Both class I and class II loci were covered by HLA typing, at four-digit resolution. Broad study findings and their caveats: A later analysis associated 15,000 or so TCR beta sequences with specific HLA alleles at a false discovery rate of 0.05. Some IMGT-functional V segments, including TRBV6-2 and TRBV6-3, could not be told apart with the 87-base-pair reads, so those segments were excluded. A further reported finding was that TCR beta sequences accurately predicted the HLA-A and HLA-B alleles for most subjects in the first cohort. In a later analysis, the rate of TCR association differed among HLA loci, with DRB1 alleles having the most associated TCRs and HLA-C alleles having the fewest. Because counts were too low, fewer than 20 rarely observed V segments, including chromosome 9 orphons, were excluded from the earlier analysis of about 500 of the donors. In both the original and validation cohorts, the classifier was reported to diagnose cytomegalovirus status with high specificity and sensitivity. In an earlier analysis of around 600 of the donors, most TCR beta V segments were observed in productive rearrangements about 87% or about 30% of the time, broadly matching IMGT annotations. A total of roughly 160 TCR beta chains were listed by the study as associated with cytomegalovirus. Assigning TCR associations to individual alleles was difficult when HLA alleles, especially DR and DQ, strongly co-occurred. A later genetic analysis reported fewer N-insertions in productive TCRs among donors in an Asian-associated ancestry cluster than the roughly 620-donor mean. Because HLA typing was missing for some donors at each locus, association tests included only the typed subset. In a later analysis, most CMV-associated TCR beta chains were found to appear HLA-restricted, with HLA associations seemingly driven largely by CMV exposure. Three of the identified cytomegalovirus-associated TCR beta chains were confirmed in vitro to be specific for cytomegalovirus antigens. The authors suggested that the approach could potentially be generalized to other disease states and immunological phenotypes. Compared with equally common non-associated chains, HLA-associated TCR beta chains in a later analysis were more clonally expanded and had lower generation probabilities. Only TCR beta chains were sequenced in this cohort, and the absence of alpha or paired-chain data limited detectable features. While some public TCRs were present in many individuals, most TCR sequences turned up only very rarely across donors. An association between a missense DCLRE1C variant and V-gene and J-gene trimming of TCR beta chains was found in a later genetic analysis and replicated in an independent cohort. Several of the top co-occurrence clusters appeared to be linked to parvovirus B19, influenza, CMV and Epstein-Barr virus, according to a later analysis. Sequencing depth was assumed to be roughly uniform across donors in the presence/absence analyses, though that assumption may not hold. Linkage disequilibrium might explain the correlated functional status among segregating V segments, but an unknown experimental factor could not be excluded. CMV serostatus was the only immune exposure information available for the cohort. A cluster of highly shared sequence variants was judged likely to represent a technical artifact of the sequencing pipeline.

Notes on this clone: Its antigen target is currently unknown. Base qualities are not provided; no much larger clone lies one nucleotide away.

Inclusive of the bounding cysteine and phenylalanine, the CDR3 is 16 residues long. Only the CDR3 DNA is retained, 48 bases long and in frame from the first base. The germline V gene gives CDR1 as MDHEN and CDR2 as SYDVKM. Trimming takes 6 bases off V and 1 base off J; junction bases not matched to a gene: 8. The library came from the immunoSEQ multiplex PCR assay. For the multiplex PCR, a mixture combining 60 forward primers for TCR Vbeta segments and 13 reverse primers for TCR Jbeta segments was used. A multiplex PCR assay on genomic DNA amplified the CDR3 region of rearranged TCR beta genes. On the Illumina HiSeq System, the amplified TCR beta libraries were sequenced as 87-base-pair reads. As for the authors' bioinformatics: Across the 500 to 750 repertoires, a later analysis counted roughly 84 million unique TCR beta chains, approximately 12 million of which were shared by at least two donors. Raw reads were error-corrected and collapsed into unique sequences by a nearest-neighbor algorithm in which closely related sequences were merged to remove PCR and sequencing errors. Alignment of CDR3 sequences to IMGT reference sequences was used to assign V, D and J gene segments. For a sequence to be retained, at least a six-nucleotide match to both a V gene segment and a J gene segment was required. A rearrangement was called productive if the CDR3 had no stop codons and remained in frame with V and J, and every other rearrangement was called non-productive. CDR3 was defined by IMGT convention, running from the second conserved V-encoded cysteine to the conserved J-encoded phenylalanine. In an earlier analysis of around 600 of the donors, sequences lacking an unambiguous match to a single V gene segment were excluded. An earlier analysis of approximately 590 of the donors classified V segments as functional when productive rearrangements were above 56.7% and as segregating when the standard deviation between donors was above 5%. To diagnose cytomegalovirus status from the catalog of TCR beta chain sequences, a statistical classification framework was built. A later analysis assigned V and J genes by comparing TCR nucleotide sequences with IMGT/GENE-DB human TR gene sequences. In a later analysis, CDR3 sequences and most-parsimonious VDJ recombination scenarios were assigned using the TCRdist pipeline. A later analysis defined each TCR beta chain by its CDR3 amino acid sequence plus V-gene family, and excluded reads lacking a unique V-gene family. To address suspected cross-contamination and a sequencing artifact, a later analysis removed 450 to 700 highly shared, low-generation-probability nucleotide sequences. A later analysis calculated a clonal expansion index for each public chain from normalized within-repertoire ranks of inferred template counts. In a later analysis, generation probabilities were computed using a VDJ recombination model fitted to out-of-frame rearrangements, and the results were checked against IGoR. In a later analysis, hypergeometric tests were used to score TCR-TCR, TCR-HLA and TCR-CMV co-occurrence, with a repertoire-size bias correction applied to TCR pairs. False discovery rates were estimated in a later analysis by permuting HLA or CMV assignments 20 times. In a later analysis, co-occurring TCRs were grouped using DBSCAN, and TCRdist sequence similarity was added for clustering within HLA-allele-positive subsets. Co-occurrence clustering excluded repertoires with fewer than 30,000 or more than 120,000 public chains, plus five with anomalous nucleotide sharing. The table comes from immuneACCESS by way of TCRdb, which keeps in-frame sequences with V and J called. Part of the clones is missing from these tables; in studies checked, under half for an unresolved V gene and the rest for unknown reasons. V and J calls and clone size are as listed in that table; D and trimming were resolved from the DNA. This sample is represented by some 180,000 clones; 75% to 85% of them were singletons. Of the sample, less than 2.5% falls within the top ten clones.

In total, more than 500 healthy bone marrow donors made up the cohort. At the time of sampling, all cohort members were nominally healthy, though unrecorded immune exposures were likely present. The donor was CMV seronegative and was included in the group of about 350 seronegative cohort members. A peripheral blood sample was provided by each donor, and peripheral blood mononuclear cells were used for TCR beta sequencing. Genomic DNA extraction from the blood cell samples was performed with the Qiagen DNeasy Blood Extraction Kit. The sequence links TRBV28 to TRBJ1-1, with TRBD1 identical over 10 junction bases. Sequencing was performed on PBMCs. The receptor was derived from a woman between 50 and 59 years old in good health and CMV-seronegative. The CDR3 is CASSPGQGTSNTEAFF. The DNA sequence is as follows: TGTGCCAGCAGCCCGGGACAGGGGACTTCGAACACTGAAGCTTTCTTT.